This entry features one T cell receptor (beta chain) sequence. A read error is possible here, since a much larger clone lies one base away. The germline V gene has CDR1 MNHNS and CDR2 SASEGT. This CDR3 contains 13 residues. TCR beta CDR3 regions were amplified from RNA. TCR CDR3 regions were first amplified by RT-PCR with HTBI primers. TCRdb called the multiplex PCR reads again in MiXCR, with one record for every CDR3 protein. The table lists approximately 490,000 distinct CDR3 sequences, approximately 23% of them singletons, with roughly 49% in the top ten. This sample is drawn from a study of T cells in Graves' hyperthyroidism and ophthalmopathy.

The TCR was taken from a woman in her sixties or seventies with Graves' ophthalmopathy. Sequencing input: blood. V is TRBV6-1 and J is TRBJ1-2; D is ambiguous. The CDR3, as DNA: TGTGCCAGCAGTGAAGGGCCGGACTATGGCCACACCTTC. Translated, it gives CASSEGPDYGHTF.